Presented here are 30 T cell receptor beta chains from one specimen sequenced in a study of blood T cells in healthy people across ages (dated by TCRdb to about 2015). The method behind the library was 5' RACE. The run used an Illumina HiSeq 2500. A second roughly 6 to 12 cycle PCR used a sample-barcoded 5' primer and a J-beta primer mix. TCRdb reprocessed the public reads (quality trimming at Q25 with fastp, clone calling with MiXCR) and kept in-frame beta chains. CDR3 protein duplicates are merged, each entry listing the most common genes and DNA. The sample yields about 560,000 distinct CDR3 sequences; about 28% were counted once. The ten largest clones represent 3.6% of the sample. These data also featured in a second study, about T cells of mothers and their children.

The sequenced material came from blood. These receptors were obtained from a boy younger than 10 in good health.

This clonotype was seen more than once but under ten times. This chain links TRBV12-3 or TRBV12-4 with TRBJ1-5, with D tentatively TRBD1 (5 bases). CDR3 length: 13 residues. V lost 5 bases and J 4 bases, leaving 9 bases between the germline ends. The CDR3: CASSPHRNQPQHF. The CDR3 DNA sequence: TGTGCCAGCAGTCCCCACAGGAATCAGCCCCAGCATTTT.

This clonotype was observed a handful of times. The chain carries TRBV10-3 and TRBJ1-2; TRBD1 is a possible D gene (6 bases). Germline V lookup: CDR1 ENHRY, CDR2 SYGVKD. V was trimmed by 2 bases and J by 6 bases, leaving 13 bases between them. The length of the CDR3 is 14 residues. CDR3 protein: CAISELTGRDGYTF. CDR3 nucleotide sequence: TGTGCCATCAGTGAGCTCACAGGGCGGGATGGCTACACCTTC.

The chain is built from TRBV2 and TRBJ2-7; tentatively, D is TRBD1 (6 bases). The ends were cut back, 6 bases at V and 3 bases at J, with 9 bases in the middle. From germline, CDR1 is SNHLY and CDR2 FYNNEI. The length of the CDR3 is 12 residues. In DNA, the CDR3 is TGTGCCAGCAGGGACAGCAACTACGAGCAGTACTTC. Residues: CASRDSNYEQYF.

This clonotype was seen a handful of times. The chain recombines TRBV10-3 with TRBJ1-2, with 12 bases fitting TRBD1. The length of the CDR3 is 13 residues. Looked up from germline, CDR1 is ENHRY and CDR2 is SYGVKD. The V segment lost 7 bases and the J segment 6 bases; nucleotides outside the gene matches: 3. The DNA for the CDR3 is TGTGCCATCATCGGGACAGGGGGCGATGGCTACACCTTC. Its protein product is CAIIGTGGDGYTF.

This clonotype has a handful of counts. The chain combines TRBV30 with TRBJ1-5; D remains unclear. The CDR3 has 11 amino acids. V was shortened by 8 bases and J by 4 bases, with 9 bases between the two germline ends. The germline V gene has CDR1 GTSNPN and CDR2 SVGIG (reference sequence). CDR3 region: CAGGYNQPQHF. The CDR3 nucleotides read TGTGCCGGCGGCTATAATCAGCCCCAGCATTTT.

The chain has TRBV12-3 or TRBV12-4 and TRBJ1-3; D is ambiguous. V gave up 3 bases and J gave up 2 bases, with 5 bases separating them. The CDR3 loop spans 13 amino acids. The CDR3 DNA follows: TGTGCCAGCAGTTTGAGGGCTGGAAACACCATATATTTT. The encoded protein is CASSLRAGNTIYF.

This clonotype was observed a handful of times. The V call is TRBV7-9, the J call TRBJ2-5; 8 bases align to TRBD2. Germline assignment: CDR1 SEHNR and CDR2 FQNEAQ (reference sequence). There are 15 residues in the CDR3. The V and J ends lost 3 bases and 4 bases, in that order; junction bases with no gene match: 7. CDR3: CASSFRGGLSETQYF. The CDR3 DNA reads as TGTGCCAGCAGCTTCCGCGGGGGGTTGTCAGAGACCCAGTACTTC.

J is TRBJ2-1 and V is TRBV27; the D gene could be TRBD1 or TRBD2 (5 bases each). V was shortened by 1 base and J by 5 bases, with 12 bases between the two germline ends. Germline values: CDR1 MNHEY, CDR2 SMNVEV (reference sequence). The CDR3 extends over 15 amino acids. CDR3 in DNA: TGTGCCAGCAGTTTATGGGCTAGAGGGGACAATGAGCAGTTCTTC. It codes for CASSLWARGDNEQFF.

This clonotype was counted between two and nine times. The chain's CDR3 is CASSFGVGLVQEQYF. The CDR3 bases are TGCGCCAGCAGCTTCGGTGTGGGGCTGGTACAAGAGCAGTACTTC. V is TRBV5-1 and J is TRBJ2-7; D is perhaps TRBD1 (5 bases). Trimming stripped 2 bases from V and 7 bases from J, with 19 bases between. Germline V CDR1 and CDR2: SGHRS, YFSETQ. There are 15 residues in the CDR3.

V gene TRBV20-1 combines with J gene TRBJ2-3; D gene uncertain. Germline V lookup: CDR1 DFQATT, CDR2 SNEGSKA (reference sequence). Trimming cost V 5 bases and J 0 bases, with 12 bases left between them. The CDR3 runs to 14 residues. CDR3 DNA sequence: TGCAGTGCTCCCCCACCCGGGAGCACAGATACGCAGTATTTT. It translates to CSAPPPGSTDTQYF.

The rearrangement joins TRBV4-1 to TRBJ1-4; D is perhaps TRBD1 (5 bases). V shed 1 base and J shed 8 bases, with 11 bases lying between them. The CDR3 length is 14 residues. Per the germline V gene, CDR1 is MGHRA and CDR2 is YSYEKL. CDR3 nucleotide sequence: TGCGCCAGCAGCCAAGTGGGGGGAGACGAAAAACTGTTTTTT. It is translated as CASSQVGGDEKLFF.

In DNA form, the CDR3 reads TGCAGTGCTGTCCAAACTAGCAAAGAGACCCAGTACTTC. This codes for CSAVQTSKETQYF. The gene calls are TRBV20-1 and TRBJ2-5; D perhaps matches TRBD2 (6 bases). This CDR3 has 13 amino acids. Germline V CDR1 and CDR2: DFQATT, SNEGSKA (reference sequence). Trimming cost V 5 bases and J 3 bases, with 13 bases left between them.

The chain recombines TRBV5-6 with TRBJ2-1, with 14 bases identical to TRBD2. CDR1 and CDR2 from the germline V gene are SGHDT and YYEEEE. CDR3 size: 16 residues. Trimming cost V 4 bases and J 8 bases; bases outside gene matches: 8. CDR3 sequence: CASSPGLAGVFHEQFF. DNA of the CDR3: TGTGCCAGCAGCCCGGGACTAGCGGGAGTCTTCCATGAGCAGTTCTTC. The full variable domain, rest sourced from reference TRBV5-6 and TRBJ2-1, is DAGVTQSPTHLIKTRGQQVTLRCSPKSGHDTVSWYQQALGQGPQFIFQYYEEEERQRGNFPDRFSGHQFPNYSSELNVNALLLGDSALYLCASSPGLAGVFHEQFFGPGTRLTVL.

The genes are TRBV12-3 or TRBV12-4 and TRBJ2-5; D not resolved. CDR3 length: 13 residues. Between the trimmed V and J ends, which lost 8 bases and 3 bases, there was a span of 13 bases. Written as DNA, the CDR3 is TGTGCCAGCGGCCTGGCGGAAGAAGAGACCCAGTACTTC. This sequence encodes CASGLAEEETQYF.

This clonotype was seen a handful of times. The CDR3 sequence: CASSMRQGKDEQYF. Written as DNA, the CDR3 is TGTGCCAGTAGTATGCGGCAGGGTAAAGACGAGCAGTACTTC. The chain joins TRBV19 to TRBJ2-7, with D maybe TRBD1 (5 bases). This CDR3 is built from 14 residues. Trimming stripped 3 bases from V and 5 bases from J, with 14 bases between. CDR1 and CDR2 from the germline V gene are LNHDA and SQIVND (reference sequence).

The chain links TRBV20-1 to TRBJ1-2, with a weak D call TRBD1 (6 bases). Trimming removed 1 base from V and 6 bases from J, with 12 bases in between. The CDR3 totals 13 residues. Germline V CDR1 and CDR2: DFQATT, SNEGSKA (reference sequence). The CDR3 loop reads CSARVSRGHGYTF. Here the CDR3 DNA reads TGCAGTGCTAGAGTTAGCAGGGGTCATGGCTACACCTTC.

This clonotype was picked up a small number of times. The J gene is TRBJ2-1, the V gene TRBV20-1, with 16 bases lining up with TRBD2. Germline lookup yields CDR1 DFQATT and CDR2 SNEGSKA (reference sequence). J gave up 0 bases and V 2 bases, and 4 bases lay outside the gene matches. The CDR3 has 18 residues. CDR3 nucleotides: TGCAGTGCTAGACCGGGACTAGCGGGAGGGAGCTCCTACAATGAGCAGTTCTTC. It is translated as CSARPGLAGGSSYNEQFF.

In its sample, this clonotype was seen a few times. V usage is TRBV20-1 and J usage is TRBJ2-5, with TRBD2 matching 8 bases. The junction had 1 base not matched to a gene; V was cut back by 0 bases and J by 4 bases. Germline CDR1 reads DFQATT; CDR2 reads SNEGSKA (reference sequence). The CDR3 has 13 amino acids. The CDR3 sequence: CSARDTSGETQYF. In DNA, the CDR3 is TGCAGTGCTAGAGATACTAGCGGAGAGACCCAGTACTTC.

As for this clonotype: One end of the junction fails to match germline, which may point to a read error. The chain carries TRBV7-6 and TRBJ1-1, with D unresolved. CDR3 length: 18 residues. CDR1 and CDR2 from the germline V gene are SGHVS and FNYEAQ. The CDR3 loop is CASSLVVDDPGRLTEASF. For the CDR3, the DNA is TGTGCCAGCAGCTTAGTAGTAGATGACCCGGGTAGGCTCACTGAAGCTTCCTTT.

The chain carries TRBV5-1 and TRBJ2-5; maybe TRBD2 (7 bases). Germline values: CDR1 SGHRS, CDR2 YFSETQ. V was cut by 4 bases and J by 5 bases, with 18 bases left in between. CDR3 size: 15 residues. CDR3 DNA sequence: TGCGCCAGCAGCCGCCAAGGGGGGGCCGGGGAGACCCAGTACTTC. It yields the protein CASSRQGGAGETQYF. The whole variable domain, filled in from reference TRBV5-1 and TRBJ2-5, reads KAGVTQTPRYLIKTRGQQVTLSCSPISGHRSVSWYQQTPGQGLQFLFEYFSETQRNKGNFPGRFSGRQFSNSRSEMNVSTLELGDSALYLCASSRQGGAGETQYFGPGTRLLVL.

This clonotype was seen a handful of times. This CDR3 reads CSASGGGGGANVLTF. CDR3 DNA sequence: TGCAGTGCTAGCGGCGGGGGCGGTGGGGCCAACGTCCTGACTTTC. J is TRBJ2-6 and V is TRBV20-1; a weak D match, TRBD2 (7 bases). Trimming cost V 3 bases and J 3 bases, with 12 bases left between them. The CDR3 is 15 residues long. The V gene's germline CDR1 is DFQATT and CDR2 SNEGSKA (reference sequence).

This clonotype was counted a single time. The rearrangement joins TRBV6-5 to TRBJ2-6; 9 bases fit TRBD1. There are 19 residues in the CDR3. V lost 2 bases, J lost 3 bases, and 11 bases stayed unmatched. Germline V lookup: CDR1 MNHEY, CDR2 SVGAGI. CDR3 in DNA: TGTGCCAGCAGTTACCTCTTAAAACAGGGGGCGGTTGGGGCCAACGTCCTGACTTTC. Its protein product is CASSYLLKQGAVGANVLTF.

This chain connects TRBV6-2 or TRBV6-3 to TRBJ2-1; 12 positions match TRBD2. Matching the DNA end better, TRBJ2-5 makes the J call doubtful. CDR1 and CDR2 from the germline V gene are MNHEY and SVGEGT. The CDR3 sequence is 15 residues long. The CDR3 DNA reads as TGTGCCAGCACAACTAGCGGGGGGCCGCCGGAGACCCAGTACTTC. Residues: CASTTSGGPPETQYF.

This CDR3 is CASSLTGPRGYTF. DNA for the CDR3: TGTGCCAGCAGTTTAACAGGGCCCCGTGGCTACACCTTC. The V gene is TRBV12-3 or TRBV12-4, the J gene TRBJ1-2; weak D call: TRBD1 (6 bases). V lost 2 bases, J lost 7 bases, and 11 bases lay in between. This CDR3 spans 13 amino acids.

In nucleotides, the CDR3 is TGCGCCAGCAGCTTGGGTGTACCAGGCGGGATTATATACGAGCAGTACTTC. Its translation is CASSLGVPGGIIYEQYF. The chain couples TRBV5-1 to TRBJ2-7, with D perhaps TRBD2 (6 bases). Germline V gene data show CDR1 as SGHRS and CDR2 as YFSETQ. The CDR3 totals 17 residues. V lost 0 bases and J lost 4, with 20 bases in between.

The V gene is TRBV2, the J gene TRBJ2-5; weak D call: TRBD1 (6 bases). This CDR3 is built from 14 residues. V lost 5 bases to trimming and J lost 1 base, with 11 bases between them. CDR1 is SNHLY, CDR2 FYNNEI, per germline. The CDR3 DNA reads TGTGCCAGCAGTTCGGACAGAGTCCAAGAGACCCAGTACTTC. This codes for CASSSDRVQETQYF. The whole variable domain, filled in from reference TRBV2 and TRBJ2-5, reads EPEVTQTPSHQVTQMGQEVILRCVPISNHLYFYWYRQILGQKVEFLVSFYNNEISEKSEIFDDQFSVERPDGSNFTLKIRSTKLEDSAMYFCASSSDRVQETQYFGPGTRLLVL.

The CDR3 sequence: CSVPTAKNIQYF. The CDR3 region has the DNA TGCAGTGTACCCACTGCAAAAAACATTCAGTACTTC. The V call is TRBV20-1, the J call TRBJ2-4, with D unclear. CDR3 size: 12 residues. Trimming removed 7 bases from V and 4 bases from J, with 11 bases in between. The germline gives CDR1 DFQATT, CDR2 SNEGSKA (reference sequence).

A few counts support this clonotype. The CDR3 reads CSVGNPSREQFF. As DNA, the CDR3 is TGCAGCGTTGGTAACCCCTCGAGGGAGCAGTTCTTC. This chain uses TRBV29-1 with TRBJ2-1; D unresolved. V was pared by 4 bases and J by 10 bases, with 14 bases between. CDR1 SQVTM and CDR2 ANQGSEA come from the germline V gene. The CDR3 is made up of 12 amino acids.

This rearrangement joins TRBV20-1 to TRBJ2-5, with TRBD2 identical over 8 bases. Unmatched junction bases numbered 7, after V lost 7 bases and J lost 3 bases. Germline lookup yields CDR1 DFQATT and CDR2 SNEGSKA (reference sequence). The CDR3 loop spans 13 amino acids. The CDR3 loop reads CSVSRGDEETQYF. DNA for the CDR3: TGCAGTGTCTCGCGGGGGGATGAAGAGACCCAGTACTTC.

This chain connects TRBV9 to TRBJ2-5, with 7 positions matching TRBD2. Germline lookup yields CDR1 SGDLS and CDR2 YYNGEE. This CDR3 region has 15 residues. J lost 4 bases, V lost 6 bases, and 12 bases had no gene match. Here the CDR3 DNA reads TGTGCCAGCATCCTCCCCCTCGGGGGGAGAGAGACCCAGTACTTC. It is translated as CASILPLGGRETQYF.